These T cell receptor beta chains were read from a single sample in a study of blood T cell repertoires in COVID-19. Sequenced by immunoSEQ multiplex PCR; TCRdb stores in-frame clones only, minus some. This sample has more than 85,000 clones; around nine tenths occur once, and the top ten carry 2.9%. The sample was peripheral blood. The receptor source for this set is a woman older than 75 with acute or convalescent COVID-19. The CDR3 runs from the conserved cysteine through the conserved F or W. The order of the fields is V gene, CDR3 protein.

V gene: TRBV5-6; CDR3 protein: CASSLRRTGVSNQPQHF
V gene: TRBV29-1; CDR3 protein: CSVGQGQETQYF
V gene: TRBV15; CDR3 protein: CATSRGGGPEKLFF
V gene: TRBV18; CDR3 protein: CASSYGTGRMNEQFF
V gene: TRBV5-1; CDR3 protein: CASSWGHTVDADTQYF
V gene: TRBV4-3; CDR3 protein: CASSPTPGGGTGELFF
V gene: TRBV6-5; CDR3 protein: CASSKTESYGYTF
V gene: TRBV7-2; CDR3 protein: CASRDPGQGHEKLFF
V gene: TRBV11-1; CDR3 protein: CASSLGRIYEQYF
V gene: TRBV4-2; CDR3 protein: CASSRPGSFFF
V gene: TRBV4-2; CDR3 protein: CASSQESRSGVWANPTDTQYF
V gene: TRBV5-1; CDR3 protein: CASSRGLAGGPGANVLTF
V gene: TRBV7-3; CDR3 protein: CASSLGAGANQPQHF
V gene: TRBV9; CDR3 protein: CASSVTDGNTIYF
V gene: TRBV19; CDR3 protein: CASRPPGTSGRAGEQYF
V gene: TRBV19; CDR3 protein: CAGSTGGPNYGYTF
V gene: TRBV7-3; CDR3 protein: CASSSRGGEANYGYTF
V gene: TRBV6-5; CDR3 protein: CASKNRGVGTDTQYF
V gene: TRBV6-2/TRBV6-3; CDR3 protein: CASSYRGQGYGQYF
V gene: TRBV11-1; CDR3 protein: CASSWTSGYEQYF
V gene: TRBV4-3; CDR3 protein: CASSDGNRGLATEAFF
V gene: TRBV19; CDR3 protein: CASSPGRASGGETQYF
V gene: TRBV7-2; CDR3 protein: CASSSRQAATDTQYF
V gene: TRBV27; CDR3 protein: CASRGLAGDYEQYF
V gene: TRBV28; CDR3 protein: CASSSGQVETQYF
V gene: TRBV7-8; CDR3 protein: CASSLVSDNSAYF
V gene: TRBV5-1; CDR3 protein: CASSFSGTDTQYF
V gene: TRBV5-1; CDR3 protein: CASSPRPAGGSETQYF
V gene: TRBV19; CDR3 protein: CASSISLAGGDTQYF
V gene: TRBV19; CDR3 protein: CASSIGPRGGTDTQYF
V gene: TRBV20-1; CDR3 protein: CSASSTSHGDGELFF
V gene: TRBV30; CDR3 protein: CAWSKTGVAEAFF
V gene: TRBV2; CDR3 protein: CASSVCQGCEQFF
V gene: TRBV7-2; CDR3 protein: CASSLTSGRFNEQFF
V gene: TRBV30; CDR3 protein: CAWSVLVGSSLGDNEQFF
V gene: TRBV4-3; CDR3 protein: CASSQDLGTGGPYGYTF
V gene: TRBV13; CDR3 protein: CASSSARGNEQFF
V gene: TRBV5-4; CDR3 protein: CASSITSGGPETQYF
V gene: TRBV4-2; CDR3 protein: CASSRGQGEETQYF
V gene: TRBV6-5; CDR3 protein: CASSYEEARKNEKLFF
V gene: TRBV5-1; CDR3 protein: CASSSTTGNTEAFF
V gene: TRBV27; CDR3 protein: CASRTSGRYTQYF